This T cell receptor (beta chain) was obtained from a study of graft-versus-host responses after intestinal transplantation. TCRdb's table, derived via immunoSEQ multiplex PCR, lists solely in-frame clones and lacks some. This table has tens of thousands of clones, less than 95% appearing once. The CDR3 extends over 13 amino acids. CDR1 GTSNPN and CDR2 SVGIG come from the germline V gene (reference sequence). Trimming took 5 bases from V and 1 from J, leaving 9 bases between them. A note on this clone: Antigen specificity is unknown.

V usage is TRBV30 and J usage is TRBJ1-5; D is perhaps TRBD1 (5 bases). The specimen comprised unstimulated CD4+ T cells sorted from spleen or lymph node cells, sampled before transplant. This receptor was taken from a human donor who was the organ donor for an intestinal transplant. The CDR3 region has the DNA TGTGCCTGGGCGGGGGGGAGCAATCAGCCCCAGCATTTT. Protein: CAWAGGSNQPQHF. The variable domain in full, with the rest retrieved from reference TRBV30 and TRBJ1-5, is SQTIHQWPATLVQPVGSPLSLECTVEGTSNPNLYWYRQAAGRGLQLLFYSVGIGQISSEVPQNLSASRPQDRQFILSSKKLLLSDSGFYLCAWAGGSNQPQHFGDGTRLSIL.